The 12 T cell receptor beta chains below come from one sample, sequenced in a study of cytomegalovirus exposure and HLA in healthy donors. The protocol was immunoSEQ multiplex PCR, while the TCRdb copy is restricted to in-frame clones and leaves out a portion. The table records 190,000 or so clones, about 80% of them present only once. Sequencing was performed on PBMCs. Receptor source: a woman in her late teens or twenties in good health and CMV-seropositive.

The chain is built from TRBV19 and TRBJ2-7; D is perhaps TRBD1 (6 bases). In germline, CDR1 is LNHDA, CDR2 SQIVND (reference sequence). The CDR3 covers 15 residues. Deletions cut 1 base from V and 7 bases from J, with 17 bases between. DNA of the CDR3: TGTGCCAGTAGTATAGTTGCTTTGTCAGGACAGGAGCAGTACTTC. Its translation: CASSIVALSGQEQYF.

The rearrangement joins TRBV5-1 to TRBJ2-2; D remains ambiguous. The V gene's germline CDR1 is SGHRS and CDR2 YFSETQ. There are 13 residues in the CDR3. The ends were cut back, 5 bases at V and 5 bases at J, with 10 bases in the middle. The CDR3 sequence is CASRLSRTGELFF. CDR3 DNA: TGCGCCAGCAGGCTATCGAGGACCGGGGAGCTGTTTTTT.

The chain links TRBV7-8 to TRBJ1-1; perhaps TRBD1 as D (6 bases). Trimming pared 1 base from V and 6 bases from J, leaving 12 bases between. The CDR3 totals 14 residues. Germline CDR1 SGHVS, CDR2 FQNEAQ. In DNA form, the CDR3 reads TGTGCCAGCAGCTTAGGTCCAGGGGTCGCTGAAGCTTTCTTT. This translates into CASSLGPGVAEAFF.

V and J are TRBV5-1 and TRBJ1-1; a possible D gene is TRBD1 (6 bases). The CDR3 runs 15 residues. CDR1 is SGHRS and CDR2 is YFSETQ in the germline V gene. The V end lost 3 bases, the J end lost 5 bases, and 17 bases lay between the germline ends. CDR3 sequence: CASSSSQGGRTEAFF. The CDR3 DNA reads as TGCGCCAGCAGCTCGTCACAGGGTGGTCGGACTGAAGCTTTCTTT.

This CDR3 reads CASSQGILAGGVSLETQYF. CDR3 DNA sequence: TGCGCCAGCAGCCAAGGAATACTAGCGGGGGGCGTAAGCCTAGAGACCCAGTACTTC. The J gene is TRBJ2-5, the V gene TRBV4-1; 12 bases fit TRBD2. Trimming removed 1 base from V and 4 bases from J; junction bases left unmatched: 13. This CDR3 is 19 amino acids long. Per the germline V gene, CDR1 is MGHRA and CDR2 is YSYEKL.

Regarding this clone: Other DNA sequences in this specimen translate into the identical CDR3. V and J are TRBV18 and TRBJ2-2; TRBD1 might be the D (5 bases). V lost 3 bases to trimming and J lost 1 base, with 6 bases between them. The germline CDR1 and CDR2 sequences are KGHSH and LQKENI. The CDR3 totals 14 residues. The chain's CDR3 is CASSPDRNTGELFF. CDR3 bases: TGTGCCAGCTCACCCGACAGGAACACCGGGGAGCTGTTTTTT. The full variable domain, rest sourced from reference TRBV18 and TRBJ2-2, is NAGVMQNPRHLVRRRGQEARLRCSPMKGHSHVYWYRQLPEEGLKFMVYLQKENIIDESGMPKERFSAEFPKEGPSILRIQQVVRGDSAAYFCASSPDRNTGELFFGEGSRLTVL.

This chain uses TRBV9 with TRBJ2-5; 8 bases are shared with TRBD1. The CDR3 spans 15 residues. The ends lost 0 bases at V and 5 bases at J; junction bases unmatched: 6. Looked up from germline, CDR1 is SGDLS and CDR2 is YYNGEE. The CDR3 region has the DNA TGTGCCAGCAGCGTAGCTACGGGGACAGGCGAGACCCAGTACTTC. Protein sequence: CASSVATGTGETQYF. The whole variable domain, filled in from reference TRBV9 and TRBJ2-5, reads DSGVTQTPKHLITATGQRVTLRCSPRSGDLSVYWYQQSLDQGLQFLIQYYNGEERAKGNILERFSAQQFPDLHSELNLSSLELGDSALYFCASSVATGTGETQYFGPGTRLLVL.

The V gene is TRBV10-3, the J gene TRBJ2-1; a weak D match, TRBD1 (6 bases). Germline CDR1 ENHRY, CDR2 SYGVKD. This CDR3 spans 13 amino acids. Between the trimmed V and J ends, which lost 1 base and 7 bases, there was a span of 8 bases. CDR3 coding DNA: TGTGCCATCAGTGAGTTGGGGGCAAATGAGCAGTTCTTC. This translates into CAISELGANEQFF.

The chain employs TRBV19 and TRBJ1-5, with 7 nucleotides matching TRBD1. Germline V gene data show CDR1 as LNHDA and CDR2 as SQIVND (reference sequence). The CDR3 is 17 amino acids. The trim removed 6 bases at V and 7 bases at J, leaving 18 bases unmatched. The CDR3 is CASREDRCRVCGQPQHF. The CDR3 nucleotides read TGTGCCAGTAGGGAGGACAGGTGCCGGGTGTGTGGGCAGCCCCAGCATTTT.

The V call is TRBV7-9, the J call TRBJ2-7; a weak D match, TRBD1 (5 bases). The CDR3 runs 15 residues. Trimming left V 4 bases short and J 0 bases short, with 13 bases between. Looked up from germline, CDR1 is SEHNR and CDR2 is FQNEAQ (reference sequence). As DNA, the CDR3 is TGTGCCAGCAGCTCCCTGAGCAGGGACTCCTACGAGCAGTACTTC. This sequence encodes CASSSLSRDSYEQYF.

This clone was observed many times. This chain connects TRBV7-5 to TRBJ1-2; the table's D call, TRBD1, was not checked against the DNA. TRBV7-5 represents a pseudogene. The CDR3 length is 17 residues. The CDR3 sequence is CARSLASLGRGPHGYTF. CDR3 sequence (DNA): TGTGCCAGAAGCTTAGCATCCCTGGGCAGGGGCCCCCATGGCTACACCTTC.

V gene TRBV27 combines with J gene TRBJ1-2; D may be TRBD1 (6 bases). Germline CDR1 reads MNHEY; CDR2 reads SMNVEV (reference sequence). Trimming removed 2 bases at V and 3 bases at J, with 13 bases between. The CDR3 length is 15 residues. The chain's CDR3 is CASSLKPGVDYGYTF. CDR3 in DNA: TGTGCCAGCAGTTTAAAGCCAGGGGTGGACTATGGCTACACCTTC.